Following are 2 T cell receptor beta chains from one sample sequenced in a study of cytomegalovirus exposure and HLA in healthy donors. A multiplex PCR was run with 60 Vbeta primers and 13 Jbeta primers. The assay was immunoSEQ multiplex PCR, and TCRdb's table has in-frame clones only and misses some. The data contain some 190,000 clones, roughly a tenth of them singletons. The sequencing input was PBMCs. Every receptor here comes from a woman aged 25 to 39 in good health and CMV-seropositive.

The rearrangement joins TRBV11-2 to TRBJ2-7, with TRBD1 identical over 7 bases. Unmatched junction bases numbered 3, after V lost 5 bases and J lost 5 bases. The CDR3 is made up of 12 amino acids. Germline CDR1 reads SGHAT; CDR2 reads FQNNGV. The CDR3 region is CASSRQGDEQYF. The CDR3 DNA follows: TGTGCCAGCAGCCGGCAGGGGGACGAGCAGTACTTC. The variable domain in full, completed from reference TRBV11-2 and TRBJ2-7, reads EAGVAQSPRYKIIEKRQSVAFWCNPISGHATLYWYQQILGQGPKLLIQFQNNGVVDDSQLPKDRFSAERLKGVDSTLKIQPAKLEDSAVYLCASSRQGDEQYFGPGTRLTVT.

This clone was observed a handful of times. The V gene is TRBV4-2, the J gene TRBJ2-1; 9 bases line up with TRBD1. Germline loops: CDR1 LGHNA, CDR2 YNFKEQ. The V segment lost 0 bases and the J segment 4 bases; nucleotides outside the gene matches: 4. The CDR3 covers 16 residues. The CDR3 DNA is TGTGCCAGCAGCCAAGAAGGGACAGGGTATTACAATGAGCAGTTCTTC. This sequence encodes CASSQEGTGYYNEQFF.